This TCR beta chain emerged from a study of cytomegalovirus exposure and HLA in healthy donors. Regarding the study as a whole: Certain indistinguishable V segments, among them TRBV6-2 and TRBV6-3, were excluded.

Although they were nominally healthy when sampled, donors likely had unrecorded immune exposures. With respect to this clone: The antigen is not known.

PCR primers comprised 60 Vbeta and 13 Jbeta primers. Sequencing used immunoSEQ multiplex PCR; TCRdb keeps in-frame clones, though not all of them. The table has over 150,000 clones, roughly 70% seen once. V lost 5 bases, J lost 0 bases, and 12 bases lay in between. Looked up from germline, CDR1 is SGHTA and CDR2 is FQGNSA. CDR3 length: 15 residues. The source of this sequence is a woman aged 30 to 39 in good health and CMV-seronegative. The sequenced material came from PBMCs. V is TRBV7-2 and J is TRBJ2-3, with D maybe TRBD2 (6 bases). The CDR3 loop is CASSLWDFSTDTQYF. CDR3 nucleotide sequence: TGTGCCAGCAGCCTCTGGGACTTCAGCACAGATACGCAGTATTTT.